Given below is one TCR beta chain in context. These data come from a study of glioma-infiltrating T cells after dendritic cell vaccination. V gave up 2 bases and J gave up 6 bases; unmatched junction bases: 4. In germline, CDR1 is SGHRS, CDR2 YFSETQ. The CDR3 has 13 amino acids. As for time point: after dendritic cell vaccination, including at tumor progression/relapse. Profiling relied on immunoSEQ multiplex PCR, and the TCRdb table lists in-frame clones only, not all of them. The sample consists of tens of thousands of clones, roughly 91% of them appearing once. The rearrangement uses TRBV5-1 and TRBJ1-2, with 7 bases identical to TRBD1. The starting material was blood, obtained after dendritic cell vaccination. The TCR originated in a human donor with glioblastoma. CDR3 coding DNA: TGCGCCAGCAGCTTCGGGACAGAGAATGGCTACACCTTC. Protein: CASSFGTENGYTF.